These T cell receptor beta chains were read from a single sample in a study of blood T cell repertoires in COVID-19. The repertoire was sequenced with immunoSEQ multiplex PCR; TCRdb's copy has only in-frame clones and lacks some. This sample carries 140,000 to 150,000 clones, 84% of them seen once, and the ten largest clones take 3% to 3.5%. Sequencing used PBMCs or T cells enriched from blood (not recorded which). All receptors come from a woman aged 45-65 years with acute COVID-19. Each CDR3 is given with its conserved first and last residue. Each record gives: clone size, D gene, V gene, J gene, CDR3 protein, CDR3 DNA. A D gene is named only where the DNA matches it firmly. Clone size appears in some rows only: once, few, many, or a class for an expanded clone.

NA	NA	TRBV7-8	TRBJ2-3	CASSLVGSGATDTQYF	TGTGCCAGCAGCTTAGTAGGGTCAGGGGCTACAGATACGCAGTATTTT
NA	NA	TRBV7-8	TRBJ2-5	CASSPRDGLKETQYF	TGTGCCAGCAGCCCGCGGGACGGATTAAAAGAGACCCAGTACTTC
NA	TRBD2	TRBV14	TRBJ2-7	CASRPRGGYEQYF	TGTGCCAGCAGACCCCGCGGGGGCTACGAGCAGTACTTC
once	TRBD1	TRBV24-1	TRBJ1-5	CATSDSGQGRYNQPQHF	TGTGCCACCAGTGATTCAGGACAGGGGAGATATAATCAGCCCCAGCATTTT
once	NA	TRBV12-3/TRBV12-4	TRBJ1-5	CASSLEGQPQHF	TGTGCCAGCAGTTTGGAGGGGCAGCCCCAGCATTTT
NA	NA	TRBV11-2	TRBJ1-6	CASSRGFGSPLHF	TGTGCCAGCAGCCGTGGCTTTGGTTCACCCCTCCACTTT
once	TRBD2	TRBV2	TRBJ2-4	CASSVAGEGNIQYF	TGTGCCAGCAGTGTGGCGGGAGAGGGAAACATTCAGTACTTC
NA	NA	TRBV7-6	TRBJ1-4	CASSPWGATNEKLFF	TGTGCCAGCAGCCCCTGGGGAGCAACTAATGAAAAACTGTTTTTT
NA	NA	TRBV2	TRBJ2-2	CASMGLGTNTGELFF	TGTGCCAGCATGGGGCTAGGAACGAACACCGGGGAGCTGTTTTTT
NA	TRBD1	TRBV7-2	TRBJ2-5	CASSLISVAGGVKTQYF	TGTGCCAGCAGCCTAATTAGCGTCGCAGGGGGCGTGAAGACCCAGTACTTC
NA	NA	TRBV7-2	TRBJ1-2	CASSLNRDYGYTF	TGTGCCAGCAGCTTAAACAGGGACTATGGCTACACCTTC
NA	NA	TRBV25-1	TRBJ2-7	CASSEDGTPHF	TGTGCCAGCAGTGAGGACGGGACTCCCCACTTC
NA	NA	TRBV11-2	TRBJ1-4	CASSRGGEKLFF	TGTGCCAGCAGCCGGGGGGGGGAAAAACTGTTTTTT
NA	TRBD1	TRBV19	TRBJ2-5	CASSMGQGQETQYF	TGTGCCAGTAGTATGGGACAGGGGCAAGAGACCCAGTACTTC
once	TRBD2	TRBV5-4	TRBJ2-1	CASSLAGTSGLPEQFF	TGTGCCAGCAGCTTGGCGGGGACTAGCGGTCTCCCTGAGCAGTTCTTC
NA	TRBD1	TRBV6-6	TRBJ1-2	CASSYDRASDYGYTF	TGTGCCAGCAGTTACGACAGGGCGAGTGACTATGGCTACACCTTC
once	NA	TRBV18	TRBJ2-5	CASSPTGTQETQYF	TGTGCCAGCTCACCAACAGGGACACAAGAGACCCAGTACTTC
NA	NA	TRBV7-9	TRBJ1-5	CASSQGSDQPQHF	TGTGCCAGCAGCCAGGGGAGCGATCAGCCCCAGCATTTT
NA	TRBD2	TRBV7-8	TRBJ2-7	CASSLDPSGTYEQYF	TGTGCCAGCAGCTTAGATCCCAGCGGGACCTACGAGCAGTACTTC
NA	NA	TRBV5-1	TRBJ1-4	CASGPGWGADEKLFF	TGCGCCAGTGGTCCCGGGTGGGGAGCGGATGAAAAACTGTTTTTT
NA	NA	TRBV5-1	TRBJ2-1	CASSVVGGEYNEQFF	TGCGCCAGCAGCGTGGTCGGCGGGGAATACAATGAGCAGTTCTTC
NA	TRBD1	TRBV5-8	TRBJ2-7	CASSSEPRGPRTSSYEQYF	TGTGCCAGCAGCTCGGAACCCAGGGGGCCCCGAACTAGCTCCTACGAGCAGTACTTC
NA	NA	TRBV12-3/TRBV12-4	TRBJ2-3	CASSRGTDTQYF	TGTGCCAGCAGTAGAGGCACAGATACGCAGTATTTT
NA	NA	TRBV2	TRBJ2-7	CASSLEGVPPGEQYF	TGTGCCAGCAGCCTAGAGGGGGTGCCGCCAGGCGAGCAGTACTTC
NA	NA	TRBV7-6	TRBJ1-2	CASSLEASSGGYTF	TGTGCCAGCAGCTTAGAGGCCAGCTCGGGTGGCTACACCTTC
NA	TRBD1	TRBV19	TRBJ2-4	CASSTVGQGNIQYF	TGTGCCAGTAGTACCGTGGGACAGGGAAACATTCAGTACTTC
NA	TRBD1	TRBV10-2	TRBJ1-5	CASRLTGDQPQHF	TGCGCCAGCAGACTAACAGGGGATCAGCCCCAGCATTTT
NA	NA	TRBV12-3/TRBV12-4	TRBJ2-1	CASSLARTPGFF	TGTGCCAGCAGTTTAGCGAGGACACCTGGGTTCTTC
once	NA	TRBV9	TRBJ2-2	CASSVEGSGELFF	TGTGCCAGCAGCGTAGAGGGGTCCGGGGAGCTGTTTTTT
NA	TRBD1	TRBV2	TRBJ2-2	CASSERQGPNTGELFF	TGTGCCAGCAGTGAAAGACAGGGACCGAACACCGGGGAGCTGTTTTTT
NA	TRBD2	TRBV4-2	TRBJ2-3	CASRGEGRMGLAGRTDTQYF	TGTGCCAGCAGAGGGGAGGGACGGATGGGACTAGCGGGCCGCACAGATACGCAGTATTTT
NA	NA	TRBV13	TRBJ1-2	CASSLRDKPNYGYTF	TGTGCCAGCAGCCTACGGGACAAGCCTAACTATGGCTACACCTTC
NA	TRBD2	TRBV5-5	TRBJ2-3	CASSLFTSGSTDTQYF	TGTGCCAGCAGCTTGTTTACTAGCGGGAGCACAGATACGCAGTATTTT
NA	TRBD2	TRBV18	TRBJ2-3	CASSPRGGTTTDTQYF	TGTGCCAGCTCACCACGTGGCGGGACTACCACAGATACGCAGTATTTT
once	TRBD2	TRBV7-8	TRBJ2-2	CASSLAGLVPGELFF	TGTGCCAGCAGCTTAGCGGGACTAGTGCCCGGGGAGCTGTTTTTT
NA	TRBD2	TRBV27	TRBJ2-1	CASSPTPLAGEGNEQFF	TGTGCCAGCAGTCCCACGCCGCTTGCGGGAGAGGGCAATGAGCAGTTCTTC
NA	TRBD2	TRBV6-2/TRBV6-3	TRBJ2-2	CASSSTLAGLNTGELFF	TGTGCCAGCAGTTCGACTCTAGCGGGCCTGAACACCGGGGAGCTGTTTTTT
NA	NA	TRBV4-1	TRBJ2-5	CASSQPGTAKETQYF	TGCGCCAGCAGCCAACCCGGGACTGCAAAAGAGACCCAGTACTTC
NA	TRBD2	TRBV9	TRBJ2-3	CASSAEPGLASQYF	TGTGCCAGCAGCGCCGAACCGGGACTAGCATCGCAGTATTTT
NA	NA	TRBV16	TRBJ2-3	CASSQSEIAAQYF	TGTGCCAGCAGCCAATCGGAAATAGCGGCGCAGTATTTT
NA	TRBD1	TRBV18	TRBJ2-3	CASSQQNRGRKTQYF	TGTGCCAGCTCACAACAAAACAGGGGAAGGAAGACGCAGTATTTT
NA	TRBD1	TRBV4-1	TRBJ2-3	CASSQDNRGYGTDTQYF	TGCGCCAGCAGCCAAGATAACAGGGGGTATGGGACAGATACGCAGTATTTT
NA	TRBD1	TRBV28	TRBJ1-5	CASSRSRQGNQPQHF	TGTGCCAGCAGCCGATCGCGACAGGGGAATCAGCCCCAGCATTTT
NA	NA	TRBV4-3	TRBJ2-5	CASSQVTGETQYF	TGCGCCAGCAGCCAAGTCACAGGGGAGACCCAGTACTTC
NA	NA	TRBV6-5	TRBJ2-7	CASSPGLGPVEQYF	TGTGCCAGCAGTCCGGGACTTGGTCCGGTAGAGCAGTACTTC
NA	TRBD1	TRBV4-3	TRBJ1-3	CASSQTGGFGNTIYF	TGCGCCAGCAGCCAAACAGGGGGGTTCGGAAACACCATATATTTT
NA	NA	TRBV7-3	TRBJ1-5	CASSLKADQPQHF	TGTGCCAGCAGCCTAAAGGCGGATCAGCCCCAGCATTTT
NA	NA	TRBV6-2/TRBV6-3	TRBJ2-2	CASSYSGVGTGELFF	TGTGCCAGCAGTTATTCGGGGGTTGGCACCGGGGAGCTGTTTTTT
NA	NA	TRBV19	TRBJ2-1	CASSPRSQAASSYNEQFF	TGTGCCAGTAGCCCCCGGTCGCAAGCGGCGAGCTCCTACAATGAGCAGTTCTTC
NA	TRBD1	TRBV2	TRBJ1-1	CASRTRQGVGDTEAFF	TGTGCCAGCAGAACCCGACAGGGGGTTGGGGACACTGAAGCTTTCTTT